The sequence of this TCR beta chain was determined in a study of CD4 T cell repertoires in COVID-19. Study information: Relabeled CFSE-low cells, IL-2-expanded for under eleven days, met spikes from other coronaviruses. Study results and limitations: Two or all three memory subsets shared several highly expanded SARS-CoV-2-reactive clonotypes.

These memory T cells were uncultured and sequenced directly after ex vivo isolation. As for this clone: The antigen is unknown.

Assay used: immunoSEQ multiplex PCR; TCRdb lists only in-frame clones, some missing. The profile shows under 30,000 clones, 93% of them singletons. V trimming: 8 bases; J trimming: 0 bases; junction bases outside the gene matches: 8. Germline CDR1 is SNHLY and CDR2 is FYNNEI. CDR3 length equals 17 residues. The chain couples TRBV2 to TRBJ2-6; 9 bases are shared with TRBD1. This TCR came from a human donor who had COVID-19. The source material was circulating follicular helper CD4+ T cells (cTfh) from blood, sampled before the COVID-19 pandemic. CDR3 nucleotide sequence: TGTGCCAGCCTCCCGGGACAGGGAGTCTCTGGGGCCAACGTCCTGACTTTC. This encodes CASLPGQGVSGANVLTF.